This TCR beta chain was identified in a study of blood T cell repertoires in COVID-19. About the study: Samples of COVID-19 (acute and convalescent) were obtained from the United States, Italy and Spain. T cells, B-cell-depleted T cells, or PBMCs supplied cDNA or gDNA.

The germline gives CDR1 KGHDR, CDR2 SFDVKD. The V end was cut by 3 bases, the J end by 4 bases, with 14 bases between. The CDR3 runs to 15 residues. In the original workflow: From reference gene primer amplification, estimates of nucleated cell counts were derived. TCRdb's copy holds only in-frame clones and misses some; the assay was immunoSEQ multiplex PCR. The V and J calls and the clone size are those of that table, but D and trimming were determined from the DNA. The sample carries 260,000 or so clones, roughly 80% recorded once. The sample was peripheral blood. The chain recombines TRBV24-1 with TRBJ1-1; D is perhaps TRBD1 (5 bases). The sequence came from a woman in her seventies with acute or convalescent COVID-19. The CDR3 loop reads CATSDPTAPATEAFF. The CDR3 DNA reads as TGTGCCACCAGTGATCCGACAGCCCCAGCCACTGAAGCTTTCTTT.